This T cell receptor (beta chain) was recovered during a study of T cells in localized non-small cell lung cancer. For this clone: The antigen remains undetermined.

Study-level findings and limits: Sequence data derive from only one tumor region, so heterogeneity remains possible. Exceeding tumor, uninvolved adjacent lung had the highest T cell clonality. Paired adjacent lung recovered a median roughly 56 of the top 100 tumor clones.

From germline, CDR1 is MNHEY and CDR2 SVGAGI. V was pared by 6 bases and J by 4 bases, with 10 bases between. The CDR3 covers 12 residues. Repertoires were generated with immunoSEQ multiplex PCR, while TCRdb's copy carries only in-frame clones and drops some. The repertoire holds more than 45,000 clones, with over 80% as singletons. The clonotype comes from a man aged 40 to 70 with stage III lung adenocarcinoma. The chain links TRBV6-5 to TRBJ2-7; D is undetermined. This specimen consisted of peripheral blood mononuclear cells, obtained before any cancer treatment. This CDR3 reads CASRQDSYEQYF. CDR3 DNA sequence: TGTGCCAGCAGGCAAGATTCTTACGAGCAGTACTTC.